These T cell receptor beta chains were read from a single sample in a study of blood T cell repertoires in COVID-19. Data came from immunoSEQ multiplex PCR; TCRdb stores just in-frame clones and leaves some out. The table records about 53,000 clones, about 80% of them present only once. Specimen: peripheral blood. These receptors all stem from a human donor in a cohort sampled during active COVID-19. CDR3s include the opening cysteine and the closing phenylalanine or tryptophan. D genes are given only for firm matches. Size values are once, few and many counts, or a class for expanded clones, and some rows have none.

j_gene | d_gene | abundance | v_gene | CDR3nt | CDR3aa
TRBJ2-2 | - | - | TRBV11-2 | TGTGCCAGCAGCTTATCTCCCAACACCGGGGAGCTGTTTTTT | CASSLSPNTGELFF
TRBJ2-2 | TRBD2 | - | TRBV30 | TGTGCCTGGAACCTAGCGGGGGCCGGGGAGCTGTTTTTT | CAWNLAGAGELFF
TRBJ1-3 | - | once | TRBV19 | TGTGCCAGTAGGGCGGCGAGAAACACCATATATTTT | CASRAARNTIYF
TRBJ1-5 | - | once | TRBV24-1 | TGTGCCACCAGTACTAGGGTGGCCAATCAGCCCCAGCATTTT | CATSTRVANQPQHF
TRBJ1-3 | - | once | TRBV9 | TGTGCCAGCAGCGTCTACAGGGCTCTTTCTGGAAACACCATATATTTT | CASSVYRALSGNTIYF
TRBJ2-7 | TRBD2 | - | TRBV24-1 | TGTGCCACCAGTGATACCACAGGCAAGACTAGCGGCGAGCAGTACTTC | CATSDTTGKTSGEQYF
TRBJ1-6 | - | - | TRBV7-9 | TGTGCCAGCAGCAACGGACGGTGGAGGAGTAATTCACCCCTCCACTTT | CASSNGRWRSNSPLHF
TRBJ1-2 | TRBD1 | - | TRBV9 | TGTGCCAGCAGCGTAGGGACAGGGATCCTCTATGGCTACACCTTC | CASSVGTGILYGYTF
TRBJ1-5 | TRBD1 | - | TRBV29-1 | TGCAGCGTTGATCTGAGGGACAGAGGGAATCAGCCCCAGCATTTT | CSVDLRDRGNQPQHF
TRBJ1-3 | - | - | TRBV7-9 | TGTGCCAGCAGCTTAAGGTCCCAGGGCCCCGGAAACACCATATATTTT | CASSLRSQGPGNTIYF
TRBJ1-5 | - | - | TRBV6-2/TRBV6-3 | TGTGCCAGCAGTGCCGGAAAAAGGGGTTCCAATCAGCCCCAGCATTTT | CASSAGKRGSNQPQHF
TRBJ2-4 | - | - | TRBV6-2/TRBV6-3 | TGTGCCAGCAGTAGCCACAGGGGAGGATTTCAGTACTTC | CASSSHRGGFQYF
TRBJ2-7 | TRBD2 | - | TRBV29-1 | TGCAGCGTGTTAGCGGGTGGGAGACGCTACGAGCAGTACTTC | CSVLAGGRRYEQYF
TRBJ2-1 | - | - | TRBV14 | TGTGCCAGCAGCCAAGGGAGGGCCACTGAGCAGTTCTTC | CASSQGRATEQFF
TRBJ2-3 | TRBD2 | - | TRBV24-1 | TGTGCCACCTCTAACGGGGGGGCCGTCGGTACGCAGTATTTT | CATSNGGAVGTQYF
TRBJ2-2 | TRBD1 | - | TRBV12-5 | TGTGCTAGTGGTTCCCCCGGGACAGTATACACCGGGGAGCTGTTTTTT | CASGSPGTVYTGELFF
TRBJ2-3 | - | - | TRBV5-1 | TGCGCCAGCAGCTTGAGCGTTGGGGGCGCCACAGATACGCAGTATTTT | CASSLSVGGATDTQYF
TRBJ2-7 | TRBD1 | - | TRBV19 | TGTGCCAGTAGTCTAGGGACAGACTCCTACGAGCAGTACTTC | CASSLGTDSYEQYF
TRBJ2-5 | TRBD2 | once | TRBV7-2 | TGTGCCAGCAGCTTGCGCCTAGCGGGGGGAGAGACCCAGTACTTC | CASSLRLAGGETQYF
TRBJ1-2 | - | - | TRBV12-3/TRBV12-4 | TGTGCCAGCAGTCAAACAAACTATGGCTACACCTTC | CASSQTNYGYTF
TRBJ2-7 | TRBD2 | - | TRBV20-1 | TGCAGTGCCCGGGGGGGGTATGTGGAGTACTTC | CSARGGYVEYF
TRBJ2-1 | - | - | TRBV10-3 | TGTGCCATCAGTGAATACCCAGGCGATGAGCAGTTCTTC | CAISEYPGDEQFF
TRBJ2-1 | - | - | TRBV7-3 | TGTGCCAGCAGCCCGGCAGGGGACCCCCGGGATGAGCAGTTCTTC | CASSPAGDPRDEQFF
TRBJ2-4 | TRBD2 | once | TRBV5-6 | TGTGCCAGCAGTTTAGCGGGGGGGCACTTAAACATTCAGTACTTC | CASSLAGGHLNIQYF
TRBJ2-3 | TRBD2 | - | TRBV7-3 | TGTGCCAGCAGCTCGAGCCCTAGCGGGATGAGCACAGATACGCAGTATTTT | CASSSSPSGMSTDTQYF
TRBJ1-1 | TRBD1 | - | TRBV28 | TGTGCCAGCAGCCTAAACAGGGGCGAAGCTTTCTTT | CASSLNRGEAFF
TRBJ1-1 | - | - | TRBV7-2 | TGTGCCAGCAGCGTAAGACTCCTTGAAGCTTTCTTT | CASSVRLLEAFF
TRBJ2-3 | TRBD1 | - | TRBV7-7 | TGTGCCAGCAGTTCCGGGACAGGGAGGTCAGATACGCAGTATTTT | CASSSGTGRSDTQYF
TRBJ1-6 | TRBD1 | - | TRBV2 | TGTGCCAGCAGTGGGGAAGGCAGGACAGGGACAAGGTCCCTCCACTTT | CASSGEGRTGTRSLHF
TRBJ2-7 | - | - | TRBV29-1 | TGCAGCGTTGAAGACAGGGTTAACGAGCAGTACTTC | CSVEDRVNEQYF
TRBJ2-1 | - | - | TRBV19 | TGTGCCAGTAGTACCCGGTCTAGCTCCTACAATGAGCAGTTCTTC | CASSTRSSSYNEQFF
TRBJ1-1 | TRBD1 | - | TRBV5-1 | TGCGCCAGCAGCTTGGATGGGACAGGGAATGAAGCTTTCTTT | CASSLDGTGNEAFF
TRBJ2-7 | - | - | TRBV6-5 | TGTGCCAGCAGGCGGAGGACAGACGAGCAGTACTTC | CASRRRTDEQYF
TRBJ2-7 | TRBD2 | - | TRBV9 | TGTGCCAGCAGCGTAGAAGAACAGCGGGAAAGATACGAGCAGTACTTC | CASSVEEQRERYEQYF
TRBJ2-1 | - | - | TRBV3-1/TRBV3-2 | TGTGCCAGCAGCCAAGACGACAATGAGCAGTTCTTC | CASSQDDNEQFF
TRBJ2-3 | - | - | TRBV5-6 | TGTGCCAGCAGCTTTAAAGAGATAGTCACGTTAGATACGCAGTATTTT | CASSFKEIVTLDTQYF
TRBJ1-2 | TRBD1 | - | TRBV19 | TGTGCCAGTAGTATCCCGTGGACAGGGGCTGGTGGCTACACCTTC | CASSIPWTGAGGYTF
TRBJ2-7 | TRBD2 | - | TRBV6-5 | TGTGCCAGCAGTCCCCGGACTAGCGGGAGGGCCGAGCAGTACTTC | CASSPRTSGRAEQYF
TRBJ1-3 | - | large | TRBV4-1 | TGCGCCAGCAGCCAAATGCTAGAGTCTAACTCTGGAAACACCATATATTTT | CASSQMLESNSGNTIYF
TRBJ2-2 | TRBD1 | - | TRBV11-2 | TGTGCCAGCAGTCCGGGACAGGGTCCCACCGGGGAGCTGTTTTTT | CASSPGQGPTGELFF
TRBJ2-6 | TRBD1 | - | TRBV19 | TGTGCCAGTAGTATGGATACCGGGACAGCCCCCGTCCTGACTTTC | CASSMDTGTAPVLTF
TRBJ2-3 | TRBD2 | - | TRBV9 | TGTGCCAGCAGCGTAGTAGGAGCGGGGCAAGATACGCAGTATTTT | CASSVVGAGQDTQYF
TRBJ2-5 | TRBD1 | - | TRBV6-6 | TGTGCCAGCACCCAGAGGGACAGGGTCGAGACCCAGTACTTC | CASTQRDRVETQYF